Listed here are 18 T cell receptor beta chains from one sample, sequenced in a study of response to subunit inactivated influenza vaccine. TCRdb independently ran MiXCR on the RT-PCR reads; one entry per CDR3 protein. This sample yields some 500,000 distinct CDR3 sequences, of which 10% to 15% are seen a single time; around 12% belongs to the top ten. The sample consisted of PBMCs from blood, taken roughly 47 days after vaccination. The receptors shown here come from a man aged 50 or older who received an inactivated influenza vaccine.

This clonotype came up a few times. This sequence joins TRBV15 and TRBJ2-3; 7 nucleotides line up with TRBD2. V dropped 1 base and J dropped 3; count of bases not matched to a gene: 4. The CDR3 has 15 amino acids. Per germline, CDR1 LNHNV and CDR2 YYDKDF (reference sequence). The CDR3 sequence is CATSRGTRRTDTQYF. For the CDR3, the DNA is TGTGCCACCAGCAGAGGGACTAGACGAACAGATACGCAGTATTTT.

This clonotype was detected many times. The V and J genes are TRBV12-3 or TRBV12-4 and TRBJ2-1; 14 bases match TRBD2. V was pared by 3 bases and J by 10 bases, with 11 bases of the junction left unmatched. The CDR3 extends over 17 amino acids. The CDR3 DNA reads as TGTGCCAGCAGTTTTAGCGGGACTAGCGGGAGTAAGTACGAGCAGTTCTTC. Translation gives CASSFSGTSGSKYEQFF.

This clonotype came up many times. The chain recombines TRBV7-9 with TRBJ2-1, with 8 positions matching TRBD2. Per germline, CDR1 SEHNR and CDR2 FQNEAQ (reference sequence). CDR3 length equals 16 residues. The V and J ends lost 3 bases and 0 bases, in that order; junction bases with no gene match: 4. The CDR3 loop reads CASSFGGGSSYNEQFF. CDR3 coding DNA: TGTGCCAGCAGCTTCGGCGGGGGGAGCTCCTACAATGAGCAGTTCTTC.

This clonotype was seen ten or more times. The J gene is TRBJ2-1, the V gene TRBV3-1; no firm D call. Germline assignment: CDR1 LGHDT and CDR2 YNNKEL (reference sequence). The CDR3 runs to 13 residues. V lost 4 bases to trimming and J lost 4 bases, with 8 bases between them. The CDR3 is CASSPWGYNEQFF. CDR3 sequence (DNA): TGTGCCAGCAGCCCTTGGGGATACAATGAGCAGTTCTTC.

This chain joins TRBV7-9 and TRBJ2-6; a weak D match, TRBD2 (5 bases). Germline V gives CDR1 SEHNR, CDR2 FQNEAQ (reference sequence). V was clipped by 3 bases and J by 2 bases, with 8 bases between them. The CDR3 consists of 15 residues. The chain's CDR3 is CASSFRGAGANVLTF. The CDR3 nucleotides are TGTGCCAGCAGCTTTCGGGGTGCTGGGGCCAACGTCCTGACTTTC.

The genes are TRBV7-2 and TRBJ1-4; D ambiguous. CDR1 is SGHTA and CDR2 is FQGNSA in the germline V gene. Trimming cost V 3 bases and J 8 bases, with 10 bases left between them. This CDR3 contains 13 residues. CDR3 bases: TGTGCCAGCAGCTTTCGGGGAGGGGAAAAACTGTTTTTT. The encoded protein is CASSFRGGEKLFF.

This clonotype was detected only a few times. CDR3 DNA sequence: TGTGCCAGCAGCCAAGATTGTACTGGGACAGGACATCAGCCCCAGCATTTT. The encoded protein is CASSQDCTGTGHQPQHF. The chain links TRBV3-1 to TRBJ1-5; 8 bases map to TRBD1. This CDR3 contains 17 residues. Looked up from germline, CDR1 is LGHDT and CDR2 is YNNKEL (reference sequence). Trimming removed 0 bases from V and 5 bases from J; junction bases left unmatched: 9.

The chain couples TRBV21-1 to TRBJ2-7; the DNA was not used to check the table's D call, TRBD1. TRBV21-1 is a pseudogene locus. This CDR3 spans 12 amino acids. CDR3 in DNA: TGTGCCAGCACGGACAGGGCCAACGAGCAGTACTTC. Translated: CASTDRANEQYF.

The CDR3 is CASRALVADTQYF. DNA of the CDR3: TGCGCCAGCAGGGCCCTCGTAGCGGATACGCAGTATTTT. The chain is built from TRBV5-1 and TRBJ2-3; D perhaps matches TRBD2 (5 bases). From germline, CDR1 is SGHRS and CDR2 YFSETQ. The CDR3 has 13 residues. V lost 5 bases to trimming and J lost 6 bases, with 13 bases between them.

In its sample, this clonotype was seen a few times. V and J are TRBV29-1 and TRBJ2-1, with a weak D call TRBD1 (6 bases). CDR3 length equals 14 residues. Germline CDR1 reads SQVTM; CDR2 reads ANQGSEA. Trimming cost V 7 bases and J 2 bases, with 15 bases left between them. The CDR3 coding sequence is TGCAGCGGCTCTCTCCGGACAGCCTACAATGAGCAGTTCTTC. Its protein is CSGSLRTAYNEQFF.

This sequence joins TRBV6-5 and TRBJ2-2; 8 bases line up with TRBD1. The CDR3 extends over 16 amino acids. The J segment lost 5 bases and the V segment lost 0 bases, leaving 5 bases of the junction unmatched. Germline assignment: CDR1 MNHEY and CDR2 SVGAGI. The CDR3 reads CASSYSQGAGTGELFF. The CDR3 DNA is TGTGCCAGCAGTTACTCCCAGGGGGCGGGGACCGGGGAGCTGTTTTTT.

The table lists this clonotype with a few counts. This chain joins TRBV20-1 and TRBJ1-5; possibly TRBD1 for D (6 bases). V was shortened by 6 bases and J by 0 bases, with 12 bases between the two germline ends. From germline, CDR1 is DFQATT and CDR2 SNEGSKA (reference sequence). CDR3 size: 14 residues. In nucleotides, the CDR3 is TGCAGTGCCGGGACAAGCTATAGCAATCAGCCCCAGCATTTT. As protein: CSAGTSYSNQPQHF.

This clonotype was observed at least ten times. V usage is TRBV12-3 or TRBV12-4 and J usage is TRBJ2-1; TRBD1 matches 7 bases. V lost 6 bases and J lost 6; bases outside the gene matches: 11. The CDR3 is 15 amino acids. The CDR3: CASSRRQGMGNEQFF. The CDR3 DNA reads TGTGCCAGCAGCCGTCGACAGGGCATGGGCAATGAGCAGTTCTTC.

This clonotype appeared many times. This chain uses TRBV5-8 with TRBJ2-2, with D unclear. The CDR3 spans 13 residues. The V and J ends lost 3 bases and 4 bases respectively, with 7 bases between them. From germline, CDR1 is SGHTS and CDR2 YDEGEE. The CDR3 nucleotides are TGTGCCAGCAGCTACTATCCCACCGGGGAGCTGTTTTTT. It translates to CASSYYPTGELFF.

This clonotype was counted between two and nine times. This chain uses TRBV19 with TRBJ2-4, with 7 positions matching TRBD1. The CDR3 sequence is 18 residues long. Per germline, CDR1 LNHDA and CDR2 SQIVND (reference sequence). With V trimmed by 4 bases and J by 3 bases, 15 bases remained unmatched. The CDR3 is CASSRRRNEGAFKNIQYF. DNA for the CDR3: TGTGCCAGTAGTAGACGGAGGAATGAGGGGGCTTTCAAAAACATTCAGTACTTC.

The chain combines TRBV20-1 with TRBJ1-5; 8 bases are a match to TRBD1. This CDR3 has 17 amino acids. The V gene's germline CDR1 is DFQATT and CDR2 SNEGSKA (reference sequence). V was clipped by 3 bases and J by 4 bases; unmatched bases: 14. CDR3 nucleotide sequence: TGCAGTGCTAGGGAACCAGGGGGCTTTATAGGAAATCAGCCCCAGCATTTT. This encodes CSAREPGGFIGNQPQHF.

The genes are TRBV20-1 and TRBJ2-6, with a possible D match to TRBD1 (7 bases). V lost 5 bases, J lost 2 bases, and 16 bases lay in between. The CDR3 runs to 16 residues. From germline, CDR1 is DFQATT and CDR2 SNEGSKA (reference sequence). The CDR3, as DNA: TGCAGTGCTCCACAGACAGGGAGGCCTGGGGCCAACGTCCTGACTTTC. It encodes CSAPQTGRPGANVLTF.

The genes are TRBV5-1 and TRBJ2-7, with TRBD1 identical over 9 bases. Germline values: CDR1 SGHRS, CDR2 YFSETQ. The trim removed 3 bases at V and 5 bases at J, leaving 6 bases unmatched. The CDR3 spans 14 residues. The CDR3 sequence is CASSSGQGLDEQYF. The CDR3, as DNA: TGCGCCAGCAGCTCGGGACAGGGTTTGGACGAGCAGTACTTC.